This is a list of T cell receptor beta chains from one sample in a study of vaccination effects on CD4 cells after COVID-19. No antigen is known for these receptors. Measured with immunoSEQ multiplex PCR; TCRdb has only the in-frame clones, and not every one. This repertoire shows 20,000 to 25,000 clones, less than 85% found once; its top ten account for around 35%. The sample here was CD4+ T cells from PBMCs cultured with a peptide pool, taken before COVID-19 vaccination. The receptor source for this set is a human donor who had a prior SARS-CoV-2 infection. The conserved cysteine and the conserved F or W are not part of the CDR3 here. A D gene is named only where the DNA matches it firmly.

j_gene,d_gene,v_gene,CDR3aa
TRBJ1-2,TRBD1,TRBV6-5,ASSYVTGAYYGYT
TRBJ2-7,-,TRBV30,AWSREIGEQY
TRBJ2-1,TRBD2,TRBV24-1,ATSGIAGSSYNEQF
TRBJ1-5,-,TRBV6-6,ASLVPQH
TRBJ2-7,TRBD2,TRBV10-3,AIRGAGDPYEQY
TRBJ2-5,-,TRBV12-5,ASVSGTRAETQY
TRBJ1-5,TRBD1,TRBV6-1,ASSGDRWSADQPQH
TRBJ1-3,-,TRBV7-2,ASSFKGGPGNTIY
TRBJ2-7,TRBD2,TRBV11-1,ASSLAPGGYYEQY
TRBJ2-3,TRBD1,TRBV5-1,ASRNGQGVWDTQY
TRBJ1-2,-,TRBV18,ASVSQSYYGYT
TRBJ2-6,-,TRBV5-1,ASSLGFRAGAPSGANVLT
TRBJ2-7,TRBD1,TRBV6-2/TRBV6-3,ASSLQRTGVSEQY
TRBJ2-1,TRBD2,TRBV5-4,ASSWWTSYSYNEQF
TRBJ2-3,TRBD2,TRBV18,ASSPRGGRRDTQY
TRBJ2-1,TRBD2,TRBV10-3,AIRGLAVYNEQF
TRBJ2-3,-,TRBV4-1,ASSPNGFAITDTQY
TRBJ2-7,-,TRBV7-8,ASTIQGGGPYEQY
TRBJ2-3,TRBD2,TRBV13,ASSLGSGGGFVTQY
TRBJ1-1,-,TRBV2,ASSEEAGEAF
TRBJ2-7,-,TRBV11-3,ASSLDMGGDYEQY
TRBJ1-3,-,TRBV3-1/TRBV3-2,ASSQDLRNTIY
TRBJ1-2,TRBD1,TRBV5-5,ASSREGTGLYGYT
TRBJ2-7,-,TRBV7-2,ASSLVGYEQY
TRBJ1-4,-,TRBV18,ASSPLNIATNEKLF